The T cell receptor (beta chain) under discussion was sequenced for a study of T cells in Graves' hyperthyroidism and ophthalmopathy. Whole-study results and caveats: Model output signaled ophthalmopathy a median roughly 6 months ahead of onset. Ophthalmopathy and stable hyperthyroidism were told apart by a 13 V-J model.

The CDR3 consists of 15 residues. Germline V gene lookup returns CDR1 SEHNR and CDR2 FQNEAQ (reference sequence). J lost 2 bases, V lost 3 bases, and 1 base had no gene match. RNA transcripts yielded amplified TCR beta CDR3 regions. Primed by the HTBI set, a first-round RT-PCR was run on the TCR CDR3. TCRdb itself ran the multiplex PCR reads through MiXCR, one entry per CDR3 protein. The table records some 530,000 distinct CDR3 sequences, under 25% of them present only once. With regard to this clonotype: Its matching antigen is unknown.

Together with thyroid ultrasound, orbital computed tomography, serum thyroxine and TRAb, clinical symptoms were used for diagnoses. The TCR comes from a woman in her seventies with Graves' ophthalmopathy. The sample consisted of blood. The chain is built from TRBV7-9 and TRBJ2-3; 11 bases line up with TRBD2. DNA of the CDR3: TGTGCCAGCAGCTTGACTAGCGGGACCACAGATACGCAGTATTTT. Its translation: CASSLTSGTTDTQYF.